The source of this T cell receptor beta chain is a study of blood T cell repertoires in COVID-19. About the study: Sites in the United States, Italy and Spain provided acute and convalescent COVID-19 samples. Sample material is recorded as cDNA or gDNA derived from T cells, B-cell-depleted T cells, or PBMCs.

CDR3 length equals 17 residues. V dropped 0 bases and J dropped 5; count of bases not matched to a gene: 12. CDR1 and CDR2 from the germline V gene are SGHRS and YFSETQ. Original data processing: Reference gene primers were amplified, and this amplification served to estimate nucleated cell counts. Generated by immunoSEQ multiplex PCR, the TCRdb table keeps only in-frame clones and is missing some. V and J calls and clone size are as listed in that table; D and trimming were resolved from the DNA. The data show about 200,000 clones, about 86% seen once. The sample consisted of PBMCs or T cells enriched from blood (not recorded which). The chain links TRBV5-1 to TRBJ2-7; 9 positions agree with TRBD1. This sequence was found in a woman aged 40 to 49 with acute COVID-19. The CDR3 protein is CASSLVPTGGAGNEQYF. For the CDR3, the DNA is TGCGCCAGCAGCTTGGTCCCTACAGGGGGCGCCGGGAACGAGCAGTACTTC. Full variable domain (remainder filled in from reference TRBV5-1 and TRBJ2-7): KAGVTQTPRYLIKTRGQQVTLSCSPISGHRSVSWYQQTPGQGLQFLFEYFSETQRNKGNFPGRFSGRQFSNSRSEMNVSTLELGDSALYLCASSLVPTGGAGNEQYFGPGTRLTVT.